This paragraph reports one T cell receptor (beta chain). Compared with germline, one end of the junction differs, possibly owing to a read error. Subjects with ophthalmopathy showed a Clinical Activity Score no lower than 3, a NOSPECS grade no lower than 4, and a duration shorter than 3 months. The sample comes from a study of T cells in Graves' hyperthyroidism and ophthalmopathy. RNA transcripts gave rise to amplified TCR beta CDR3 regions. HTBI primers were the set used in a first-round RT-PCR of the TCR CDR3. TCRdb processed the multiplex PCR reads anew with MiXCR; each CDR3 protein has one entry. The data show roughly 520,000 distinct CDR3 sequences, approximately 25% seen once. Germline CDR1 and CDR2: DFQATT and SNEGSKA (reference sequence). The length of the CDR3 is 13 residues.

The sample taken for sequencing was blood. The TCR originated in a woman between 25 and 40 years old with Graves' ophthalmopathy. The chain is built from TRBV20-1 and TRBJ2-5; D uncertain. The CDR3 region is CSARAEPQETQCF. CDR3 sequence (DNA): TGCAGTGCTAGAGCGGAGCCGCAAGAGACCCAGTGCTTC.